This T cell receptor beta chain was obtained from a study of blood T cell repertoires in COVID-19. Clones were sequenced by immunoSEQ multiplex PCR, and TCRdb holds only the in-frame ones, with some missing. This table holds 40,000 to 55,000 clones, 83% found once. Germline V lookup: CDR1 PRHDT, CDR2 FYEKMQ (reference sequence). V was clipped by 0 bases and J by 7 bases; unmatched bases: 5. CDR3 length: 14 amino acids. Material: peripheral blood. This sequence originates from a man in his forties with acute or convalescent COVID-19. This rearrangement joins TRBV13 to TRBJ2-7, with TRBD1 matching 8 bases. CDR3 sequence (DNA): TGTGCCAGCAGCTTAGGCCAGGGGGCTCTTGAGCAGTACGTC. Translating it yields CASSLGQGALEQYV.